This T cell receptor beta chain was recovered during a study of radiotherapy plus CTLA-4 blockade in lung cancer. Looking at the study overall: Around a sixth of patients responded objectively, and around 32% achieved disease control. General study findings and limits: In blood, TCR clones derived from the tumor expanded after radiotherapy plus ipilimumab. Early clone dynamics of blood T cells, plus interferon-beta, reportedly predicted response best.

Chemo-refractory metastatic non-small-cell lung cancer patients were treated with focal radiation plus CTLA-4 blockade with ipilimumab. The germline V gene has CDR1 SGHDN and CDR2 FVKESK. Germline trimming cut 4 bases from V and 4 bases from J; bases unmatched to any gene: 7. This CDR3 is 15 amino acids long. TCRdb keeps only in-frame clones here, not all; method: immunoSEQ multiplex PCR. The sample has more than 40,000 clones; 60% to 70% are singletons. Relative to its sample, this clone is medium-sized. Its antigen is not known. The TCR comes from a human donor with non-small cell lung cancer who had a partial response to radiotherapy plus ipilimumab. Sequenced here: peripheral blood, sampled from a patient treated with radiotherapy plus ipilimumab. The rearrangement joins TRBV14 to TRBJ1-3; 7 bases match TRBD1. The CDR3 sequence: CASSPTGSGGNTIYF. As DNA, the CDR3 is TGTGCCAGCAGCCCGACAGGGTCGGGGGGAAACACCATATATTTT.